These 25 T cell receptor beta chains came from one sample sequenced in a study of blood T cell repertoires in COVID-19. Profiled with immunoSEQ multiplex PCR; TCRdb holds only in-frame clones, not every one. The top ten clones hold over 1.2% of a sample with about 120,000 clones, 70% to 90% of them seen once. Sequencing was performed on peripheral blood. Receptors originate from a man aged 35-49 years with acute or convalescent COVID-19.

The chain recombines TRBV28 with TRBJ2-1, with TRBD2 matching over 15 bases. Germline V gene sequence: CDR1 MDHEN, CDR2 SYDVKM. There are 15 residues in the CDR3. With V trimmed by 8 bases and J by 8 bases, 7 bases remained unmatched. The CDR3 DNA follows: TGTGCCAGCCGGCCGTGGACTAGCGGGAGGGATGAGCAGTTCTTC. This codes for CASRPWTSGRDEQFF. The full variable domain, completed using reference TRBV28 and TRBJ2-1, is DVKVTQSSRYLVKRTGEKVFLECVQDMDHENMFWYRQDPGLGLRLIYFSYDVKMKEKGDIPEGYSVSREKKERFSLILESASTNQTSMYLCASRPWTSGRDEQFFGPGTRLTVL.

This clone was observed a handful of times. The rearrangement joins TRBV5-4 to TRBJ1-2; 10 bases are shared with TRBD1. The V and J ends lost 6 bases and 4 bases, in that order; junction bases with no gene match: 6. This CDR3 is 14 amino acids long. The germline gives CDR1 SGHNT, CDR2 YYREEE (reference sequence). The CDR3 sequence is CASTRDRGGYGYTF. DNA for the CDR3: TGTGCCAGCACCCGGGACAGGGGAGGCTATGGCTACACCTTC.

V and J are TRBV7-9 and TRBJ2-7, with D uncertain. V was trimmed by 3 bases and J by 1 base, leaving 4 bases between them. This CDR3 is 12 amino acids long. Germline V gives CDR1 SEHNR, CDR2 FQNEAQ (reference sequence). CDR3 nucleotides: TGTGCCAGCAGCTTTCTTTCCTACGAGCAGTACTTC. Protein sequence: CASSFLSYEQYF.

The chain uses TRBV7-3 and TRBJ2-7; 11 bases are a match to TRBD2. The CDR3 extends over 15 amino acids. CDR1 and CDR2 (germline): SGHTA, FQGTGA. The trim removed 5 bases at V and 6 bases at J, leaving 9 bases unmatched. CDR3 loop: CASSPTGGLAGEQYF. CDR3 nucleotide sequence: TGTGCCAGCAGCCCGACGGGCGGACTAGCGGGCGAGCAGTACTTC. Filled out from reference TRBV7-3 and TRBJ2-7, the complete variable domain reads GAGVSQTPSNKVTEKGKYVELRCDPISGHTALYWYRQSLGQGPEFLIYFQGTGAADDSGLPNDRFFAVRPEGSVSTLKIQRTERGDSAVYLCASSPTGGLAGEQYFGPGTRLTVT.

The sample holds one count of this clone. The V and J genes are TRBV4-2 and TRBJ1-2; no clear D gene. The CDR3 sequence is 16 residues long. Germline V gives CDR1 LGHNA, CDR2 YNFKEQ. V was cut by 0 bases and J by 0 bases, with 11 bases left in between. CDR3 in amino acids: CASSQDRTRANYGYTF. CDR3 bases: TGTGCCAGCAGCCAAGATCGGACTAGGGCTAACTATGGCTACACCTTC.

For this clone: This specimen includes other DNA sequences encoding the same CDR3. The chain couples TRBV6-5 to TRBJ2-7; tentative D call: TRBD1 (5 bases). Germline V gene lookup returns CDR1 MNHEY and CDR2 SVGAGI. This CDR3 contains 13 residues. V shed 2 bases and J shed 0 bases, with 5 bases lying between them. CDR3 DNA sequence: TGTGCCAGCAGTTACGGACACTCCTACGAGCAGTACTTC. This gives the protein CASSYGHSYEQYF.

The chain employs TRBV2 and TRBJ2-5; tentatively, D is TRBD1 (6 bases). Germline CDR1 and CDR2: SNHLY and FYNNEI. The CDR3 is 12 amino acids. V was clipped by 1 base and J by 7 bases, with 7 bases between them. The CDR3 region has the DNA TGTGCCAGCAGTGAAGTAGGGGGGACCCAGTACTTC. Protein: CASSEVGGTQYF.

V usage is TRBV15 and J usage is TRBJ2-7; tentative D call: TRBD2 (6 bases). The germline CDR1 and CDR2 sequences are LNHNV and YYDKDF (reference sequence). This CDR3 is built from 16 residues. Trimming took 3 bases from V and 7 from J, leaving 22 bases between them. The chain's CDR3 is CATSRAMRAWGREQYF. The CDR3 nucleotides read TGTGCCACCAGCAGGGCGATGAGAGCTTGGGGGAGGGAGCAGTACTTC. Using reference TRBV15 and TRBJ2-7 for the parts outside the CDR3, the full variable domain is DAMVIQNPRYQVTQFGKPVTLSCSQTLNHNVMYWYQQKSSQAPKLLFHYYDKDFNNEADTPDNFQSRRPNTSFCFLDIRSPGLGDTAMYLCATSRAMRAWGREQYFGPGTRLTVT.

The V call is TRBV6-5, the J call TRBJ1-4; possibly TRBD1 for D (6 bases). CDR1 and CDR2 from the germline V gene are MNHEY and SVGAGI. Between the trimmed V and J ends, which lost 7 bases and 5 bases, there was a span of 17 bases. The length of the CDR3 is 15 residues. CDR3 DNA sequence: TGTGCCAGCACCCCACCGGGAACAGGGAATGAAAAACTGTTTTTT. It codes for CASTPPGTGNEKLFF.

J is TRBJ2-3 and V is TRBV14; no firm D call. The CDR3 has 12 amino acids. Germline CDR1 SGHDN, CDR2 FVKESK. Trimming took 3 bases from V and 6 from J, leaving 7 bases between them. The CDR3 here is CASSQSMDTQYF. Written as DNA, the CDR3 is TGTGCCAGCAGCCAGAGTATGGATACGCAGTATTTT.

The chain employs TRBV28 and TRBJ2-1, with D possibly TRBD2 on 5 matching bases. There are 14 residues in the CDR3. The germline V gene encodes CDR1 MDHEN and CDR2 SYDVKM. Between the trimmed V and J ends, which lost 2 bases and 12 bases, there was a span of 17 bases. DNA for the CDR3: TGTGCCAGCAGTTTACTCACGGGAAGGGTTATGCAGTTCTTC. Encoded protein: CASSLLTGRVMQFF.

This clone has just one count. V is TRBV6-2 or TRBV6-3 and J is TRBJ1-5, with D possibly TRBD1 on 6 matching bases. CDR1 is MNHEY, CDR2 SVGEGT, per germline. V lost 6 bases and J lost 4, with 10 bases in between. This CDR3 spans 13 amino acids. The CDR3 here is CASSGQINQPQHF. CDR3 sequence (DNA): TGTGCCAGCAGCGGACAGATTAATCAGCCCCAGCATTTT.

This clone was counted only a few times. The CDR3 protein is CASSLAGQGWETQYF. The CDR3 DNA reads TGCGCCAGCAGCTTGGCCGGACAGGGATGGGAGACCCAGTACTTC. The rearrangement joins TRBV5-1 to TRBJ2-5; 8 bases line up with TRBD1. CDR3 length: 15 residues. Trimming cost V 0 bases and J 5 bases; bases outside gene matches: 6. The V gene's germline CDR1 is SGHRS and CDR2 YFSETQ.

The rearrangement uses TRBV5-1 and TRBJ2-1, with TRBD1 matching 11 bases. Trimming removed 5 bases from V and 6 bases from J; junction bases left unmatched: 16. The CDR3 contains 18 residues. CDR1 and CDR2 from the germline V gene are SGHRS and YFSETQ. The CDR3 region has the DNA TGCGCCAGCAGACCAAGGACAGGGGGCGCAAGCGTCACCAATGAGCAGTTCTTC. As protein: CASRPRTGGASVTNEQFF.

CDR3 DNA: TGTGCCAGCAGCCAACAACAGGGAAGGGAAAACACCATATATTTT. Translating gives CASSQQQGRENTIYF. V and J are TRBV3-1 (or the pseudogene TRBV3-2) and TRBJ1-3; a weak D match, TRBD1 (6 bases). This CDR3 contains 15 residues. The ends were cut back, 2 bases at V and 6 bases at J, with 14 bases in the middle. The germline V gene encodes CDR1 LGHDT and CDR2 YNNKEL (reference sequence).

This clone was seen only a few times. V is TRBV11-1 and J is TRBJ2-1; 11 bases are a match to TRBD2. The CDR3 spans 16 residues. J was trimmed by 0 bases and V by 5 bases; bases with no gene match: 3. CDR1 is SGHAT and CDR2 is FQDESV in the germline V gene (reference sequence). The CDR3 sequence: CASSQTSGGSYNEQFF. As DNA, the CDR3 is TGTGCCAGCAGCCAAACTAGCGGGGGCTCCTACAATGAGCAGTTCTTC.

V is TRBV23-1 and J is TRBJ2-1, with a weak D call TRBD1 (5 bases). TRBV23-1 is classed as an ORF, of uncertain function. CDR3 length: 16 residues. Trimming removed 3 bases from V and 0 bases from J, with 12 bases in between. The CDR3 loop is CASSQGRPLSYNEQFF. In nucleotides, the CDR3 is TGCGCCAGCAGTCAGGGGCGGCCCCTCTCCTACAATGAGCAGTTCTTC.

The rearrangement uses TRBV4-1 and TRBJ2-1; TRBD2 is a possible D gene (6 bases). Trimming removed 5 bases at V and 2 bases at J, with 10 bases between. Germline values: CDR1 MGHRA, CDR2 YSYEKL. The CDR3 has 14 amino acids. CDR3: CASSATSTYNEQFF. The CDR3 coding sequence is TGCGCCAGCAGCGCCACTAGCACCTACAATGAGCAGTTCTTC.

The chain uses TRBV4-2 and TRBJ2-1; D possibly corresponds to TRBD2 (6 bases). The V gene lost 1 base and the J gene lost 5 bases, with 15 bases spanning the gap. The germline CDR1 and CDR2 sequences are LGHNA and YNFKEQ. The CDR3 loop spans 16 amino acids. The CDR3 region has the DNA TGTGCCAGCAGCCAAGTAGGGCAGGGAGGCCACAATGAGCAGTTCTTC. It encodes CASSQVGQGGHNEQFF.

The DNA for the CDR3 is TGTGCCAGCAGCTTCGGGGTAGAGGCCGGGGAGCTGTTTTTT. Translated, it gives CASSFGVEAGELFF. The chain joins TRBV7-3 to TRBJ2-2, with D possibly TRBD2 on 5 matching bases. V was cut by 3 bases and J by 6 bases, with 11 bases left in between. CDR1 and CDR2 from the germline V gene are SGHTA and FQGTGA. The CDR3 totals 14 residues.

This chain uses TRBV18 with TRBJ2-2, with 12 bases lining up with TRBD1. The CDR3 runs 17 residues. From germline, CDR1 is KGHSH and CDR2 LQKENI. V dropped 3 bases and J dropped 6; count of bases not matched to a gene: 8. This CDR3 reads CASSPQTRDRGPGELFF. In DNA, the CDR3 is TGTGCCAGCTCACCCCAAACCAGGGACAGGGGGCCCGGGGAGCTGTTTTTT.

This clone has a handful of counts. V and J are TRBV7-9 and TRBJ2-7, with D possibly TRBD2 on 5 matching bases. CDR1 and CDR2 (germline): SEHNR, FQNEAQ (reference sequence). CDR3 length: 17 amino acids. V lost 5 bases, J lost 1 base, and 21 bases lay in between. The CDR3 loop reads CASSARNRLDWSYEQYF. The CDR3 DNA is TGTGCCAGCAGCGCCCGAAACCGGTTGGACTGGTCCTACGAGCAGTACTTC.

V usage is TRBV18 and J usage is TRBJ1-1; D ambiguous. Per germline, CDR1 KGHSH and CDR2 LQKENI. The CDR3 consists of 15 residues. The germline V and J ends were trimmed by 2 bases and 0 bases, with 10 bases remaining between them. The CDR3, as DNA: TGTGCCAGCTCACCAGAGTTCCCTATGAACACTGAAGCTTTCTTT. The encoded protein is CASSPEFPMNTEAFF.

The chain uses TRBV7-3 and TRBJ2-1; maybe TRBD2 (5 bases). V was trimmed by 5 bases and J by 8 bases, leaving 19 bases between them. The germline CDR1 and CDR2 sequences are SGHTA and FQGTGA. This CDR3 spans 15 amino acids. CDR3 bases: TGTGCCAGCAGCCCGCCGGACTCCGGAGGATATGAGCAGTTCTTC. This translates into CASSPPDSGGYEQFF.

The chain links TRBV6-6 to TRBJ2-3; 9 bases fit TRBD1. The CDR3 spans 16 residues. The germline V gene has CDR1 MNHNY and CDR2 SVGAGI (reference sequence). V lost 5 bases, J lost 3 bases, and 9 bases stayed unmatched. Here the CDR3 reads CASSRTDRGRTDTQYF. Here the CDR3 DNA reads TGTGCCAGCAGTCGGACAGACAGGGGGAGGACAGATACGCAGTATTTT.